The 7 T cell receptor beta chains below were found in one sample sequenced in a study of T cells after yellow fever vaccination. TCRdb fed the 5' RACE reads into MiXCR, producing one record per CDR3 protein. The table lists around 120,000 distinct CDR3 sequences, around 15% of them singletons. The sample here was CD8+ T cells sorted from PBMCs, taken 5 days after the yellow fever booster vaccination. Every receptor here comes from a man aged 18 to 30 who received the YFV17D yellow fever vaccine.

This clonotype has more than one count but fewer than ten. J is TRBJ2-3 and V is TRBV2; 10 bases are a match to TRBD2. Germline V gene sequence: CDR1 SNHLY, CDR2 FYNNEI. The V and J ends lost 7 bases and 1 base, in that order; junction bases with no gene match: 14. The CDR3 spans 18 residues. CDR3 sequence: CASTSHYSGGGRTDTQYF. CDR3 DNA sequence: TGTGCCAGCACTAGCCATTACAGCGGGGGGGGTCGCACAGATACGCAGTATTTT. The full variable domain, its missing parts supplied by reference TRBV2 and TRBJ2-3, is EPEVTQTPSHQVTQMGQEVILRCVPISNHLYFYWYRQILGQKVEFLVSFYNNEISEKSEIFDDQFSVERPDGSNFTLKIRSTKLEDSAMYFCASTSHYSGGGRTDTQYFGPGTRLTVL.

This chain joins TRBV29-1 and TRBJ2-3; D possibly matches TRBD1 or TRBD2 (5 bases each). The CDR3 has 15 residues. The germline V gene encodes CDR1 SQVTM and CDR2 ANQGSEA. Trimming shortened V by 2 bases and J by 3 bases, and 15 bases separated the two germline ends. The CDR3 loop reads CSVESAGRETDTQYF. Here the CDR3 DNA reads TGCAGCGTTGAATCCGCGGGCAGGGAAACAGATACGCAGTATTTT.

The CDR3 region has the DNA TGTGCCAGCAGCCCGGGACTAGCGTGGAGTGAGACCCAGTACTTC. As protein: CASSPGLAWSETQYF. The V call is TRBV9, the J call TRBJ2-5; 10 bases are shared with TRBD2. Trimming cost V 4 bases and J 5 bases; bases outside gene matches: 8. Germline loops: CDR1 SGDLS, CDR2 YYNGEE. The CDR3 extends over 15 amino acids.

Only a few counts were recorded for this clonotype. The chain is built from TRBV12-3 or TRBV12-4 and TRBJ2-1; 7 bases line up with TRBD1. The CDR3 extends over 13 amino acids. V lost 4 bases and J lost 8; bases outside the gene matches: 5. The CDR3 loop reads CASSSETGDEQFF. CDR3 bases: TGTGCCAGCAGTTCGGAAACAGGGGATGAGCAGTTCTTC.

This clonotype showed up many times. This chain joins TRBV12-3 or TRBV12-4 and TRBJ2-1; 7 bases align to TRBD2. The CDR3 has 15 amino acids. V lost 2 bases and J lost 4; bases outside the gene matches: 5. CDR3 coding DNA: TGTGCCAGCAGTTTATTTCGGGGGGTTTACAATGAGCAGTTCTTC. Amino acids: CASSLFRGVYNEQFF.

This clonotype was seen many times. The genes are TRBV4-1 and TRBJ2-7; D is uncertain. CDR1 is MGHRA, CDR2 YSYEKL, per germline. V shed 1 base and J shed 3 bases, with 10 bases lying between them. CDR3 length: 14 amino acids. The CDR3 here is CASSQVSEHYEQYF. The CDR3 coding sequence is TGCGCCAGCAGCCAAGTTTCAGAACACTACGAGCAGTACTTC.

At least ten counts were recorded for this clonotype. V usage is TRBV20-1 and J usage is TRBJ2-7; TRBD2 matches at 7 bases. CDR1 DFQATT and CDR2 SNEGSKA come from the germline V gene (reference sequence). This CDR3 is built from 14 residues. After removal of 2 bases from V and 3 bases from J, the junction contained 7 bases not matched to a gene. The DNA of the CDR3 is TGCAGTGCTAGAATGGCGGAGCGGGACTACGAGCAGTACGTC. Translating gives CSARMAERDYEQYV.